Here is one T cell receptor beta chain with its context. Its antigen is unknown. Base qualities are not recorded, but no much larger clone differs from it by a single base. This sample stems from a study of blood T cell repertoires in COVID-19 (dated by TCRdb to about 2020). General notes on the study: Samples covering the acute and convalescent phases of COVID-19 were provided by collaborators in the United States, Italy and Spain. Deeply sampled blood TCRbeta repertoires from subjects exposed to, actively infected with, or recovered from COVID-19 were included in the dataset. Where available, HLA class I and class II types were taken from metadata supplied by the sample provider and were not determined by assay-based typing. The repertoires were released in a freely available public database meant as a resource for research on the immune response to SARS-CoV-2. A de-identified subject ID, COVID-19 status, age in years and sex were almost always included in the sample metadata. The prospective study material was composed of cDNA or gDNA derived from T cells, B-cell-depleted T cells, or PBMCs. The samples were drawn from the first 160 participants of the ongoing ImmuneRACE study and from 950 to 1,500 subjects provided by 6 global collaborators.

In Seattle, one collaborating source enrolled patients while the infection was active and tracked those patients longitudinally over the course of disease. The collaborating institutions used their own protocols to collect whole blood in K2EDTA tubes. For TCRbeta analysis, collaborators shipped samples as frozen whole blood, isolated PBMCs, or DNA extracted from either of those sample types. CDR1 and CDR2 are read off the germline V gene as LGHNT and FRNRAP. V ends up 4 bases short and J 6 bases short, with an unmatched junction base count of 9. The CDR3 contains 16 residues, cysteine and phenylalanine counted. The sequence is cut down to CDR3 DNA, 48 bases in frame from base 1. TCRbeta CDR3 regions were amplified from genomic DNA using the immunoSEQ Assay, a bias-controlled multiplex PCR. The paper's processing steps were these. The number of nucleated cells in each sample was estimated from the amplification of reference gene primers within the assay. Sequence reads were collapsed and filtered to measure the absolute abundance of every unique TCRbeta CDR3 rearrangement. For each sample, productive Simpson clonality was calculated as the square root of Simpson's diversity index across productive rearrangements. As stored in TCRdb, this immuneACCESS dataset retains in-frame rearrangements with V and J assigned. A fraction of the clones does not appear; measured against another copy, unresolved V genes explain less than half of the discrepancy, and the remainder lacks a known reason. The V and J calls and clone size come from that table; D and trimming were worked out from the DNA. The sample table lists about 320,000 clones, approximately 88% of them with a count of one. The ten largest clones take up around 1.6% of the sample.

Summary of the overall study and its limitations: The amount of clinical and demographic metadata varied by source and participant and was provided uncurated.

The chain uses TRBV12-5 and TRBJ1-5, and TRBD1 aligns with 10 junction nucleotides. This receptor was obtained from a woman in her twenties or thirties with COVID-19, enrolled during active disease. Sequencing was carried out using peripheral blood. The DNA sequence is TGTGCTAGTGGTTGGGTGGACAGGGGGTCGGGTCAGCCCCAGCATTTT. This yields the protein CASGWVDRGSGQPQHF.